This TCR beta chain emerged from a study of T cells in Graves' hyperthyroidism and ophthalmopathy. The study, taken as a whole, reports: Separation of ophthalmopathy from stable hyperthyroidism was achieved by a 13 V-J model.

The table lists this clonotype with many counts. Its antigen is undetermined. From RNA transcripts, TCR beta CDR3 regions were amplified. First-round RT-PCR of the TCR CDR3 relied on the HTBI primer set. TCRdb reprocessed the multiplex PCR reads via MiXCR and lists one record per CDR3 protein. The table includes roughly 380,000 distinct CDR3 sequences, roughly an eighth detected once. Aged 18 to 65, the patients had hyperthyroidism that was newly diagnosed and had lasted under 2 months. Clinicians diagnosed patients from clinical symptoms, serum thyroxine and TRAb, thyroid ultrasound and orbital computed tomography. A roughly 9.1 ml volume of fresh peripheral blood provided the PBMCs. The germline V gene has CDR1 MNHEY and CDR2 SMNVEV (reference sequence). V shed 9 bases and J shed 4 bases, with 15 bases lying between them. The CDR3 loop spans 13 amino acids.

The receptor's source is a woman aged 18 to 35 with Graves' hyperthyroidism. The sequencing input was blood. The genes are TRBV27 and TRBJ1-1, with D unresolved. CDR3 sequence: CASVPFVGTEAFF. The CDR3, as DNA: TGTGCCAGTGTCCCTTTTGTAGGCACTGAAGCTTTCTTT.